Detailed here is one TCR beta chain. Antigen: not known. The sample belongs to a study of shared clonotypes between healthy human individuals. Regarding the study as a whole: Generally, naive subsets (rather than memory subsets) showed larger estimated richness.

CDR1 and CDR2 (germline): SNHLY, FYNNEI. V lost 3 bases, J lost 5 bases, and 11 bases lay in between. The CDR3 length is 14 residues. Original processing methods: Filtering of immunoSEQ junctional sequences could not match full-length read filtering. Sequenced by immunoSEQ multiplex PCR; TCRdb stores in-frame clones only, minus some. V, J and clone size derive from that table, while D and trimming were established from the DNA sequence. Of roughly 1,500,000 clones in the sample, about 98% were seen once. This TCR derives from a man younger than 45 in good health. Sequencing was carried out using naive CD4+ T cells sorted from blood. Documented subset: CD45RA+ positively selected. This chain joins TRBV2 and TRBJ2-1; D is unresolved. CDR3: CASSDPPFDNEQFF. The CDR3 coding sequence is TGTGCCAGCAGTGACCCCCCGTTTGACAATGAGCAGTTCTTC.